This TCR beta chain was found in a study of early T cells in non-severe SARS-CoV-2 infection. Study details: Sequencing input comprised bulk RNA from unsorted whole blood; chain pairing was not available.

Study conclusions and caveats: Private and CD4 specificities were missed by VDJdb matching, which favored anti-spike CD8 responses.

Individual cDNA molecules carried attached unique molecular identifiers. TCRdb reprocessed the 5' RACE reads with MiXCR, giving one entry per CDR3 protein. The repertoire holds approximately 60,000 distinct CDR3 sequences, with 10% to 15% as singletons. V lost 5 bases, J lost 1 base, and 2 bases stayed unmatched. CDR3 length: 13 amino acids. Germline V gene lookup returns CDR1 DFQATT and CDR2 SNEGSKA (reference sequence). This clonotype was found many times. Its antigen is undetermined. The sequencing input was whole blood. The TCR originated in an adult who was a healthcare worker with PCR-confirmed SARS-CoV-2 infection or an uninfected control (not recorded which). The chain carries TRBV20-1 and TRBJ1-1, with 9 bases fitting TRBD1. CDR3 DNA sequence: TGCAGTGCTCGACAGGGGGAGAACACTGAAGCTTTCTTT. It is translated as CSARQGENTEAFF.